This is a list of T cell receptor beta chains from one sample in a study of Graves' ophthalmopathy and Graves' hyperthyroidism. Each CDR3 protein gets one entry after TCRdb re-called the multiplex PCR reads with MiXCR. This table has about 1.2 million distinct CDR3 sequences, about 40% appearing once. Sequencing was performed on peripheral blood or thyroid tissue (not recorded which). These receptors were taken from an adult man with Graves' hyperthyroidism. Each CDR3 is given without its conserved first and last residue.

v_call: TRBV20-1
j_call: TRBJ2-2
cdr3_aa: SAPARGAGGELF

v_call: TRBV14
j_call: TRBJ1-1
cdr3_aa: ASSQGRTGGLGTEAF

v_call: TRBV6-2/TRBV6-3
j_call: TRBJ2-7
cdr3_aa: ASSGQPAWGEQY

v_call: TRBV5-1
j_call: TRBJ1-2
cdr3_aa: ASTPPRQNNYGYT

v_call: TRBV10-3
j_call: TRBJ2-7
cdr3_aa: AISEGQGSYEQY

v_call: TRBV7-2
j_call: TRBJ2-3
cdr3_aa: ASSRGGREDTQY

v_call: TRBV2
j_call: TRBJ2-7
cdr3_aa: ASAGDNPYEQY

v_call: TRBV2
j_call: TRBJ1-5
cdr3_aa: ASSGLPSVQPQH

v_call: TRBV19
j_call: TRBJ1-5
cdr3_aa: ASSIRKRPYADQPQH

v_call: TRBV20-1
j_call: TRBJ2-5
cdr3_aa: SALGLAGFQETQY

v_call: TRBV4-1
j_call: TRBJ2-5
cdr3_aa: ASSQLVRETQY

v_call: TRBV7-9
j_call: TRBJ1-2
cdr3_aa: ASQSLPPNYGYT

v_call: TRBV7-2
j_call: TRBJ2-2
cdr3_aa: ASRLGGYRGELF

v_call: TRBV30
j_call: TRBJ1-2
cdr3_aa: AWSRTVDGYT

v_call: TRBV7-9
j_call: TRBJ1-1
cdr3_aa: ASSLGQTQAF

v_call: TRBV10-2
j_call: TRBJ1-1
cdr3_aa: ASSLPGQGGTEAF

v_call: TRBV7-9
j_call: TRBJ2-7
cdr3_aa: ASSLNRGASSYEQY

v_call: TRBV24-1
j_call: TRBJ1-2
cdr3_aa: ATSDGALCECYT